This entry is about one T cell receptor (beta chain). The antigen remains unidentified. Patients had chemo-refractory metastatic non-small-cell lung cancer and received focal radiation plus CTLA-4 blockade that used ipilimumab. The data belong to a study of radiotherapy plus CTLA-4 blockade in lung cancer. Study as a whole: Objective response rate was roughly 19%; disease control rate, 31%.

V lost 7 bases to trimming and J lost 5 bases; unmatched junction nucleotides: 7. The germline V gene encodes CDR1 SNHLY and CDR2 FYNNEI. This CDR3 spans 13 amino acids. Sequencing used immunoSEQ multiplex PCR; TCRdb keeps in-frame clones, though not all of them. Here the sample spans tens of thousands of clones, about 88% being singletons. Study results and limitations: Once radiotherapy plus ipilimumab had been given, TCR clones derived from tumor expanded in blood. Early blood T cell clone dynamics reportedly forecast response best, with interferon-beta.

The source material was peripheral blood, sampled from a patient treated with radiotherapy plus ipilimumab. The clonotype originates from a human donor with non-small cell lung cancer whose response to radiotherapy plus ipilimumab could not be evaluated. The J gene is TRBJ1-2, the V gene TRBV2; 7 bases are shared with TRBD1. In DNA form, the CDR3 reads TGTGCCAGCATACAGGGGAGAGGTTATGGCTACACCTTC. Translation gives CASIQGRGYGYTF.